These 31 T cell receptor beta chains share one sample of origin, sequenced in a study of cytomegalovirus exposure and HLA in healthy donors. PCR amplification relied on 60 Vbeta primers (plus 13 Jbeta primers). Repertoires were generated with immunoSEQ multiplex PCR, while TCRdb's copy carries only in-frame clones and drops some. The data contain approximately 200,000 clones, 60% to 85% of them singletons. Sequencing was done on a sample of PBMCs. All receptors derive from a girl under 18 in good health and CMV-seropositive.

This clone was detected only once. V is TRBV9 and J is TRBJ2-5; D unresolved. Per germline, CDR1 SGDLS and CDR2 YYNGEE. This CDR3 spans 14 amino acids. Trimming pared 0 bases from V and 3 bases from J, leaving 9 bases between. In DNA form, the CDR3 reads TGTGCCAGCAGCGTAGCAGGTAAAGAAGAGACCCAGTACTTC. Amino acids: CASSVAGKEETQYF.

This chain links TRBV4-3 with TRBJ2-1; D is unclear. Germline CDR1 is LGHNA and CDR2 is YSLEER. CDR3 length: 13 amino acids. Trimming pared 0 bases from V and 7 bases from J, leaving 7 bases between. CDR3 region: CASSQETLNEQFF. The DNA for the CDR3 is TGCGCCAGCAGCCAAGAAACATTGAATGAGCAGTTCTTC.

The V and J genes are TRBV5-1 and TRBJ1-1; TRBD1 aligns across 7 bases. Trimming removed 6 bases from V and 1 base from J; junction bases left unmatched: 9. The CDR3 loop spans 15 amino acids. From germline, CDR1 is SGHRS and CDR2 YFSETQ. The CDR3, as DNA: TGCGCCAGCAACCAGGGGGGCACCAGGAACACTGAAGCTTTCTTT. Amino acids: CASNQGGTRNTEAFF.

The rearrangement joins TRBV5-1 to TRBJ2-7; 8 bases map to TRBD2. The CDR3 is made up of 15 amino acids. Germline CDR1 is SGHRS and CDR2 is YFSETQ. V gave up 3 bases and J gave up 4 bases; unmatched junction bases: 9. The chain's CDR3 is CASSSPGGGSYEQYF. The CDR3 nucleotides are TGCGCCAGCAGCTCCCCGGGGGGGGGCTCATACGAGCAGTACTTC.

The gene calls are TRBV9 and TRBJ1-3; D gene ambiguous. Germline V gene lookup returns CDR1 SGDLS and CDR2 YYNGEE. This CDR3 is built from 15 residues. The germline V and J ends were trimmed by 1 base and 3 bases, with 11 bases remaining between them. The CDR3 DNA reads as TGTGCCAGCAGCGTAACGGGGTTGGGTGGAAACACCATATATTTT. Translation gives CASSVTGLGGNTIYF.

The chain couples TRBV9 to TRBJ2-6; D might be TRBD2 (5 bases). This CDR3 spans 14 amino acids. V dropped 7 bases and J dropped 4 bases, with 12 bases sitting between them. Per the germline V gene, CDR1 is SGDLS and CDR2 is YYNGEE. As DNA, the CDR3 is TGTGCCAGCCCACACCGGAGGGGGGCCAACGTCCTGACTTTC. Translation: CASPHRRGANVLTF.

This clone came up a few times. The J gene is TRBJ2-1, the V gene TRBV5-1; D possibly corresponds to TRBD1 (6 bases). V lost 4 bases and J 4 bases, leaving 15 bases between the germline ends. CDR1 is SGHRS and CDR2 is YFSETQ in the germline V gene. The CDR3 runs to 15 residues. The CDR3 bases are TGCGCCAGCAGCGTGCAGGGGCTAGCATACAATGAGCAGTTCTTC. This codes for CASSVQGLAYNEQFF. The full variable domain, completed using reference TRBV5-1 and TRBJ2-1, is KAGVTQTPRYLIKTRGQQVTLSCSPISGHRSVSWYQQTPGQGLQFLFEYFSETQRNKGNFPGRFSGRQFSNSRSEMNVSTLELGDSALYLCASSVQGLAYNEQFFGPGTRLTVL.

This sequence joins TRBV29-1 and TRBJ2-1, with D possibly being TRBD2 (5 bases). Germline CDR1 SQVTM, CDR2 ANQGSEA. Between the trimmed V and J ends, which lost 8 bases and 7 bases, there was a span of 12 bases. The CDR3 is 11 amino acids. This chain's CDR3 is CSKVWRNEQFF. The CDR3 bases are TGCAGCAAAGTTTGGAGGAATGAGCAGTTCTTC.

V and J are TRBV23-1 and TRBJ1-2; no definite D call. TRBV23-1 is noted as an ORF with a role that remains uncertain. Trimming stripped 6 bases from V and 8 bases from J, with 19 bases between. CDR3 length equals 14 residues. CDR3: CASSGREERWGYTF. The CDR3 DNA follows: TGCGCCAGCAGCGGCCGGGAGGAAAGGTGGGGCTACACCTTC.

This rearrangement joins TRBV6-9 to TRBJ1-5, with D unresolved. The CDR3 is made up of 17 amino acids. V shed 9 bases and J shed 0 bases, with 21 bases lying between them. Germline V gene sequence: CDR1 MNHGY, CDR2 SVAAGI. The CDR3 here is CARVSVKIAGSNQPQHF. The DNA of the CDR3 is TGTGCCAGAGTATCAGTTAAGATCGCAGGTAGCAATCAGCCCCAGCATTTT.

The V call is TRBV10-3, the J call TRBJ2-7; unclear D gene. Trimming stripped 5 bases from V and 0 bases from J, with 8 bases between. Germline V gene sequence: CDR1 ENHRY, CDR2 SYGVKD. The CDR3 is made up of 13 amino acids. The CDR3 loop reads CAISMTPSYEQYF. The DNA of the CDR3 is TGTGCCATCAGTATGACACCCTCCTACGAGCAGTACTTC.

The gene calls are TRBV7-8 and TRBJ2-5; tentatively, D is TRBD1 (6 bases). Trimming pared 3 bases from V and 3 bases from J, leaving 8 bases between. The length of the CDR3 is 13 residues. CDR1 and CDR2 (germline): SGHVS, FQNEAQ. Written as DNA, the CDR3 is TGTGCCAGCAGCTTGGGGGCCGAAGAGACCCAGTACTTC. Amino acids: CASSLGAEETQYF.

The chain has TRBV25-1 and TRBJ2-3; D is possibly TRBD1 (6 bases). The length of the CDR3 is 13 residues. Germline lookup yields CDR1 MGHDK and CDR2 SYGVNS. The germline V and J ends were trimmed by 2 bases and 4 bases, with 7 bases remaining between them. In DNA form, the CDR3 reads TGTGCCAGCAGTGAAGGGGGCCCAGATACGCAGTATTTT. It codes for CASSEGGPDTQYF.

The chain employs TRBV2 and TRBJ2-6, with D perhaps TRBD2 (6 bases). V dropped 6 bases and J dropped 2 bases, with 11 bases sitting between them. This CDR3 spans 15 amino acids. Germline V gene lookup returns CDR1 SNHLY and CDR2 FYNNEI. CDR3 nucleotides: TGTGCCAGCAGCGGGAGTTTGGCTGGGGCCAACGTCCTGACTTTC. Its translation is CASSGSLAGANVLTF.

V gene TRBV5-1 combines with J gene TRBJ2-5; 12 bases are a match to TRBD2. CDR3 size: 16 residues. V lost 4 bases to trimming and J lost 3 bases; unmatched junction nucleotides: 7. Germline V gives CDR1 SGHRS, CDR2 YFSETQ. The CDR3 sequence is CASSETSGGTKETQYF. The CDR3 coding sequence is TGCGCCAGCAGCGAAACTAGCGGGGGGACTAAAGAGACCCAGTACTTC.

The chain employs TRBV7-9 and TRBJ2-2; 11 bases line up with TRBD1. Germline lookup yields CDR1 SEHNR and CDR2 FQNEAQ (reference sequence). This CDR3 comprises 16 residues. Losses at the gene ends were 5 bases for V and 5 bases for J; bases not matched to a gene: 7. In DNA, the CDR3 is TGTGCCAGCAGCCGACGGACAGGGGGCCAAACCGGGGAGCTGTTTTTT. Translated: CASSRRTGGQTGELFF.

Only one count was recorded for this clone. The chain has TRBV10-3 and TRBJ2-1; TRBD2 matches at 7 bases. Germline V gene lookup returns CDR1 ENHRY and CDR2 SYGVKD. CDR3 length: 13 amino acids. Trimming at V came to 8 bases and at J to 5 bases, leaving 6 bases not matched to a gene. The CDR3: CAIAAGMNNEQFF. CDR3 DNA: TGTGCCATCGCAGCGGGGATGAACAATGAGCAGTTCTTC.

The V call is TRBV7-9, the J call TRBJ2-3, with D perhaps TRBD2 (6 bases). The CDR3 sequence is 15 residues long. V lost 1 base and J 2 bases, leaving 10 bases between the germline ends. Germline V lookup: CDR1 SEHNR, CDR2 FQNEAQ (reference sequence). For the CDR3, the DNA is TGTGCCAGCAGCTTAGGGGGCGGGGTCACAGATACGCAGTATTTT. Encoded protein: CASSLGGGVTDTQYF.

V gene TRBV2 combines with J gene TRBJ2-1, with a weak D call TRBD1 (5 bases). CDR1 is SNHLY, CDR2 FYNNEI, per germline. The CDR3 is 16 amino acids. V was trimmed by 4 bases and J by 4 bases, leaving 17 bases between them. The CDR3 nucleotides are TGTGCCAGCAGTGCCCTCTTTGCGGACATTTACAATGAGCAGTTCTTC. Translated: CASSALFADIYNEQFF.

This rearrangement joins TRBV4-1 to TRBJ1-4; D is unresolved. Germline V lookup: CDR1 MGHRA, CDR2 YSYEKL. Trimming took 0 bases from V and 1 from J, leaving 9 bases between them. There are 16 residues in the CDR3. CDR3 loop: CASSQDRSGTNEKLFF. The DNA for the CDR3 is TGCGCCAGCAGCCAAGATCGCAGTGGAACTAATGAAAAACTGTTTTTT.

This clone was recorded only once. The gene calls are TRBV27 and TRBJ1-1; D uncertain. The CDR3 runs to 14 residues. Germline CDR1 reads MNHEY; CDR2 reads SMNVEV (reference sequence). Trimming took off 6 bases at V and 5 bases at J, with 16 bases between the two ends. CDR3 DNA: TGTGCCAGCAGCCCTGACCCCAGGAGGACTGAAGCTTTCTTT. Protein sequence: CASSPDPRRTEAFF.

The chain has TRBV11-3 and TRBJ2-3; D is ambiguous. V was pared by 4 bases and J by 3 bases, with 8 bases between. The CDR3 consists of 13 residues. The germline CDR1 and CDR2 sequences are SGHNT and YENEEA. The CDR3 bases are TGTGCCAGCAGCTCCCCCGTAACAGATACGCAGTATTTT. Residues: CASSSPVTDTQYF.

The chain links TRBV4-3 to TRBJ1-3, with D possibly TRBD1 on 6 matching bases. V was shortened by 1 base and J by 4 bases, with 14 bases between the two germline ends. The CDR3 length is 16 residues. From germline, CDR1 is LGHNA and CDR2 YSLEER. The CDR3 is CASSQGAQGPGNTIYF. The DNA for the CDR3 is TGCGCCAGCAGCCAAGGTGCACAGGGACCAGGAAACACCATATATTTT.

The chain couples TRBV20-1 to TRBJ2-1; D remains unclear. Per the germline V gene, CDR1 is DFQATT and CDR2 is SNEGSKA (reference sequence). The germline V and J ends were trimmed by 4 bases and 9 bases, with 7 bases remaining between them. The CDR3 sequence is 10 residues long. CDR3 protein: CSAIEVEQFF. DNA of the CDR3: TGCAGTGCTATCGAGGTTGAGCAGTTCTTC.

This clone was picked up one time. The CDR3 nucleotides read TGTGCCTGGAGTCCCGGACAGGCCTACGAGCAGTACTTC. Amino acids: CAWSPGQAYEQYF. The chain joins TRBV30 to TRBJ2-7, with 7 positions matching TRBD1. Germline V gene data show CDR1 as GTSNPN and CDR2 as SVGIG (reference sequence). Trimming at V came to 2 bases and at J to 2 bases, leaving 3 bases not matched to a gene. This CDR3 region has 13 residues.

The rearrangement uses TRBV7-7 and TRBJ2-1; 8 bases are shared with TRBD2. Trimming removed 1 base from V and 9 bases from J; junction bases left unmatched: 11. Germline assignment: CDR1 SSHAT and CDR2 FNYEAQ (reference sequence). This CDR3 has 16 residues. The CDR3 loop is CASSLGPTGGAIEQFF. CDR3 nucleotide sequence: TGTGCCAGCAGCTTAGGACCGACCGGGGGGGCTATTGAGCAGTTCTTC. The whole variable domain, filled in from reference TRBV7-7 and TRBJ2-1, reads GAGVSQSPRYKVTKRGQDVTLRCDPISSHATLYWYQQALGQGPEFLTYFNYEAQPDKSGLPSDRFSAERPEGSISTLTIQRTEQRDSAMYRCASSLGPTGGAIEQFFGPGTRLTVL.

The rearrangement uses TRBV29-1 and TRBJ2-2; no firm D call. The V gene lost 3 bases and the J gene lost 4 bases, with 18 bases spanning the gap. There are 16 residues in the CDR3. CDR1 and CDR2 from the germline V gene are SQVTM and ANQGSEA. CDR3 DNA: TGCAGCGTTGAGCCGCACTCTGCGGCGAGCACCGGGGAGCTGTTTTTT. Residues: CSVEPHSAASTGELFF.

This clone occurred a few times. The rearrangement uses TRBV11-3 and TRBJ1-4; no definite D call. Germline V gene data show CDR1 as SGHNT and CDR2 as YENEEA. V gave up 5 bases and J gave up 7 bases, with 17 bases separating them. The CDR3 contains 15 residues. The CDR3 sequence is CASSRGGGDIEKLFF. The CDR3 region has the DNA TGTGCCAGCAGCCGGGGAGGCGGGGATATTGAAAAACTGTTTTTT. The full variable domain, with the rest looked up from reference TRBV11-3 and TRBJ1-4, is EAGVVQSPRYKIIEKKQPVAFWCNPISGHNTLYWYLQNLGQGPELLIRYENEEAVDDSQLPKDRFSAERLKGVDSTLKIQPAELGDSAVYLCASSRGGGDIEKLFFGSGTQLSVL.

The genes are TRBV11-2 and TRBJ2-1; TRBD2 aligns across 11 bases. CDR3 length: 19 amino acids. Germline assignment: CDR1 SGHAT and CDR2 FQNNGV. Trimming at V came to 4 bases and at J to 0 bases, leaving 11 bases not matched to a gene. For the CDR3, the DNA is TGTGCCAGCAGCTCCCCCGTGTCGACTAGCGGGGCCTCCTACAATGAGCAGTTCTTC. Translating it yields CASSSPVSTSGASYNEQFF.

This chain uses TRBV4-2 with TRBJ2-2, with D perhaps matching TRBD1 (7 bases). The germline CDR1 and CDR2 sequences are LGHNA and YNFKEQ. V was trimmed by 7 bases and J by 4 bases, leaving 19 bases between them. This CDR3 contains 16 residues. The CDR3: CASTLQGGTVTGELFF. The CDR3, as DNA: TGTGCCAGCACCCTCCAGGGCGGGACAGTCACCGGGGAGCTGTTTTTT.

The V gene is TRBV6-6, the J gene TRBJ2-5, with TRBD2 identical over 8 bases. Unmatched junction bases numbered 8, after V lost 6 bases and J lost 5 bases. This CDR3 is 14 amino acids long. Germline V lookup: CDR1 MNHNY, CDR2 SVGAGI (reference sequence). CDR3 sequence (DNA): TGTGCCAGCAGGCGAGCGGGGGCCGGGGAGACCCAGTACTTC. Encoded protein: CASRRAGAGETQYF.